One and the same sample provided the 23 T cell receptor beta chains below, sequenced in a study of T cell responses to AZD1222 COVID-19 vaccine. Generated by immunoSEQ multiplex PCR, the TCRdb table keeps only in-frame clones and is missing some. In the table there are around 110,000 clones, approximately 85% of which are singletons. The specimen was peripheral blood, collected on day 0 of MenACWY control vaccination. Receptors were obtained from an adult in good health.

J is TRBJ2-1 and V is TRBV7-3, with TRBD1 as a possible D gene (5 bases). The V gene's germline CDR1 is SGHTA and CDR2 FQGTGA. This CDR3 is built from 15 residues. V was pared by 4 bases and J by 4 bases, with 14 bases between. DNA for the CDR3: TGTGCCAGCAGCTCTGACAGTGGAAAGTACAATGAGCAGTTCTTC. It is translated as CASSSDSGKYNEQFF.

V gene TRBV15 combines with J gene TRBJ2-5; D not certain. The CDR3 runs 13 residues. The germline V gene encodes CDR1 LNHNV and CDR2 YYDKDF (reference sequence). V was clipped by 0 bases and J by 5 bases, with 7 bases between them. CDR3 residues: CATSRDRMETQYF. The CDR3 bases are TGTGCCACCAGCAGAGATCGGATGGAGACCCAGTACTTC.

The chain uses TRBV11-2 and TRBJ2-1; 7 bases match TRBD1. The CDR3 loop spans 15 amino acids. The trim removed 5 bases at V and 0 bases at J, leaving 4 bases unmatched. Looked up from germline, CDR1 is SGHAT and CDR2 is FQNNGV. As DNA, the CDR3 is TGTGCCAGCAGCCTTACAGGGGACTCCTACAATGAGCAGTTCTTC. Translated: CASSLTGDSYNEQFF.

The gene calls are TRBV30 and TRBJ2-1; D possibly corresponds to TRBD2 (7 bases). In germline, CDR1 is GTSNPN, CDR2 SVGIG (reference sequence). V shed 1 base and J shed 6 bases, with 10 bases lying between them. The CDR3 loop spans 13 amino acids. Here the CDR3 DNA reads TGTGCCTGGAGTGGGGCGGGGGCCAATGAGCAGTTCTTC. Translated: CAWSGAGANEQFF. Full variable domain (remainder filled in from reference TRBV30 and TRBJ2-1): SQTIHQWPATLVQPVGSPLSLECTVEGTSNPNLYWYRQAAGRGLQLLFYSVGIGQISSEVPQNLSASRPQDRQFILSSKKLLLSDSGFYLCAWSGAGANEQFFGPGTRLTVL.

The chain recombines TRBV4-1 with TRBJ2-7, with D possibly TRBD2 on 6 matching bases. Per germline, CDR1 MGHRA and CDR2 YSYEKL. This CDR3 comprises 17 residues. V lost 4 bases to trimming and J lost 2 bases, with 21 bases between them. The CDR3 sequence is CASSLSTASGPTYEQYF. The CDR3 nucleotides read TGCGCCAGCAGCCTATCCACCGCCAGCGGGCCTACCTACGAGCAGTACTTC.

This chain links TRBV27 with TRBJ1-4; no definite D call. Trimming took 7 bases from V and 6 from J, leaving 12 bases between them. This CDR3 spans 13 amino acids. Germline loops: CDR1 MNHEY, CDR2 SMNVEV (reference sequence). The CDR3 region has the DNA TGTGCCAGCATGAATTTGGGAGATGAAAAACTGTTTTTT. Translation: CASMNLGDEKLFF.

The chain recombines TRBV2 with TRBJ1-3; TRBD1 agrees at 8 bases. The germline gives CDR1 SNHLY, CDR2 FYNNEI. CDR3 size: 16 residues. V shed 6 bases and J 3 bases; nucleotides not matched to a gene: 10. The CDR3 is CASSPEGQGFGNTIYF. As DNA, the CDR3 is TGTGCCAGCAGCCCCGAAGGACAGGGCTTTGGAAACACCATATATTTT.

The gene calls are TRBV25-1 and TRBJ1-2; D unclear. V shed 6 bases and J shed 4 bases, with 12 bases lying between them. This CDR3 region has 13 residues. CDR1 MGHDK and CDR2 SYGVNS come from the germline V gene. Here the CDR3 reads CASRQDGRYGYTF. The CDR3 DNA reads TGTGCCAGCAGGCAGGACGGCCGCTATGGCTACACCTTC.

This sequence joins TRBV7-2 and TRBJ1-4; no clear D gene. V gave up 1 base and J gave up 4 bases, with 7 bases separating them. CDR3 length equals 14 residues. Germline values: CDR1 SGHTA, CDR2 FQGNSA. In DNA, the CDR3 is TGTGCCAGCAGCTTAGGTGCGGGTAATGAAAAACTGTTTTTT. This sequence encodes CASSLGAGNEKLFF.

This chain joins TRBV6-5 and TRBJ2-7; 9 bases fit TRBD1. V trimming: 2 bases; J trimming: 4 bases; junction bases outside the gene matches: 6. CDR3 length: 15 amino acids. Germline V gene sequence: CDR1 MNHEY, CDR2 SVGAGI. The CDR3, as DNA: TGTGCCAGCAGTTACGACGGGACAGGGAAGTACGAGCAGTACTTC. Its translation is CASSYDGTGKYEQYF.

This chain uses TRBV6-2 or TRBV6-3 with TRBJ1-2; D is unclear. Trimming removed 6 bases at V and 6 bases at J, with 20 bases between. This CDR3 is built from 15 residues. The V gene's germline CDR1 is MNHEY and CDR2 SVGEGT. The CDR3 region is CASSYRLGRSDGYTF. Written as DNA, the CDR3 is TGTGCCAGCAGCTATCGGTTAGGCCGAAGCGATGGCTACACCTTC.

This chain uses TRBV5-5 with TRBJ1-2; no definite D call. This CDR3 is built from 14 residues. Looked up from germline, CDR1 is SGHKS and CDR2 is YYEKEE (reference sequence). V lost 0 bases and J lost 8, with 14 bases in between. The CDR3 nucleotides read TGTGCCAGCAGCTTGGCCGTAGCTGTCCGAGGCTACACCTTC. Protein product: CASSLAVAVRGYTF.

This clone was seen only a few times. The chain recombines TRBV6-6 with TRBJ1-5; TRBD1 matches 8 bases. The germline V gene has CDR1 MNHNY and CDR2 SVGAGI (reference sequence). This CDR3 comprises 19 residues. Losses at the gene ends were 5 bases for V and 0 bases for J; bases not matched to a gene: 15. CDR3 amino acids: CASSHYGITGGHSNQPQHF. For the CDR3, the DNA is TGTGCCAGCAGTCATTACGGGATAACAGGGGGACATAGCAATCAGCCCCAGCATTTT.

CDR3 sequence reads: CATHPGNTIYF. The DNA of the CDR3 is TGTGCCACCCACCCTGGAAACACCATATATTTT. The chain joins TRBV2 to TRBJ1-3; no firm D call. The CDR3 loop spans 11 amino acids. Germline V gene sequence: CDR1 SNHLY, CDR2 FYNNEI. V shed 10 bases and J shed 2 bases, with 6 bases lying between them.

This chain joins TRBV30 and TRBJ1-1, with D uncertain. CDR1 is GTSNPN and CDR2 is SVGIG in the germline V gene (reference sequence). The CDR3 runs 14 residues. The V end lost 0 bases, the J end lost 5 bases, and 13 bases lay between the germline ends. DNA of the CDR3: TGTGCCTGGAGTGTGTTCCGACGAAGGACTGAAGCTTTCTTT. Protein product: CAWSVFRRRTEAFF.

To note about this clone: The sample holds other DNA sequences that translate to the same CDR3. This chain joins TRBV11-3 and TRBJ1-1, with TRBD1 matching 10 bases. The CDR3 sequence is 15 residues long. J was trimmed by 4 bases and V by 1 base; bases with no gene match: 3. The germline CDR1 and CDR2 sequences are SGHNT and YENEEA. The DNA of the CDR3 is TGTGCCAGCAGCTTAGGGACAGGGGGGAGCACTGAAGCTTTCTTT. This translates into CASSLGTGGSTEAFF.

This chain connects TRBV19 to TRBJ1-1; 8 bases fit TRBD1. The CDR3 loop spans 16 amino acids. J gave up 2 bases and V 5 bases, and 10 bases lay outside the gene matches. Germline lookup yields CDR1 LNHDA and CDR2 SQIVND (reference sequence). The CDR3 spells CASSARLTGDNTEAFF. The CDR3 DNA reads as TGTGCCAGTAGTGCCAGATTGACAGGGGACAACACTGAAGCTTTCTTT.

The CDR3 DNA sequence: TGTGCCAGCAGTTACGTCCGGGACGGGGCCGAAGCTTTCTTT. This codes for CASSYVRDGAEAFF. The J gene is TRBJ1-1, the V gene TRBV27, with a tentative D call TRBD1 (5 bases). V lost 4 bases to trimming and J lost 8 bases, with 17 bases between them. Looked up from germline, CDR1 is MNHEY and CDR2 is SMNVEV (reference sequence). The CDR3 runs 14 residues.

This rearrangement joins TRBV7-9 to TRBJ2-5; D perhaps matches TRBD2 (5 bases). Germline-derived CDR1 and CDR2 are SEHNR and FQNEAQ (reference sequence). V shed 1 base and J shed 1 base, with 10 bases lying between them. This CDR3 contains 15 residues. CDR3 in amino acids: CASSLVLAAQETQYF. The CDR3 DNA is TGTGCCAGCAGCTTAGTTCTAGCCGCCCAAGAGACCCAGTACTTC.

This CDR3 is CASSLVREGYGYTF. Here the CDR3 DNA reads TGTGCCAGCAGCTTAGTTAGAGAAGGGTATGGCTACACCTTC. The rearrangement links TRBV7-9 to TRBJ1-2; D ambiguous. Germline values: CDR1 SEHNR, CDR2 FQNEAQ (reference sequence). The V and J ends lost 1 base and 5 bases respectively, with 11 bases between them. This CDR3 spans 14 amino acids.

The chain recombines TRBV4-1 with TRBJ2-1, with D perhaps being TRBD1 or TRBD2 (6 bases each). This CDR3 has 16 amino acids. Germline values: CDR1 MGHRA, CDR2 YSYEKL. The germline V and J ends were trimmed by 4 bases and 0 bases, with 13 bases remaining between them. The CDR3 nucleotides read TGCGCCAGCAGCCGGGGGGCCGTGGGCTCCTACAATGAGCAGTTCTTC. This encodes CASSRGAVGSYNEQFF.

The CDR3 DNA reads TGTGCCAGCAGCTTAGGGCAGAACACTGAAGCTTTCTTT. It is translated as CASSLGQNTEAFF. The chain is built from TRBV7-8 and TRBJ1-1; D not certain. This CDR3 is built from 13 residues. V lost 1 base, J lost 1 base, and 4 bases lay in between. Germline V gene sequence: CDR1 SGHVS, CDR2 FQNEAQ.

This chain uses TRBV6-5 with TRBJ1-2; D ambiguous. CDR3 size: 12 residues. The V and J ends lost 2 bases and 8 bases respectively, with 9 bases between them. Germline-derived CDR1 and CDR2 are MNHEY and SVGAGI. The CDR3, as DNA: TGTGCCAGCAGTTACCTGGGCGACGGCTACACCTTC. It encodes CASSYLGDGYTF.